This is a list of T cell receptor beta chains from one sample in a study of blood T cell repertoires in COVID-19. TCRdb keeps only in-frame clones here, not all; method: immunoSEQ multiplex PCR. The table records more than 200,000 clones, approximately 80% of them present only once. Sample: peripheral blood. Every receptor here comes from a man in his forties with acute or convalescent COVID-19. Both conserved end residues are part of each CDR3.

TRBJ1-5,TRBV23-1,CASSTGGRNQPQHF
TRBJ1-3,TRBV7-9,CASSATGENTIYF
TRBJ1-3,TRBV7-9,CASSSRVSGNTIYF
TRBJ2-4,TRBV10-3,CAISERIGQALAKNIQYF
TRBJ2-7,TRBV4-3,CASSLSPTSRTYEQYF
TRBJ2-1,TRBV6-4,CDDSTGSTYNEQFF
TRBJ2-2,TRBV7-3,CASSLSGSTGELFF
TRBJ1-4,TRBV19,CASSIDFRLTEKLFF
TRBJ2-1,TRBV2,CASTDRVEDNEQFF
TRBJ2-3,TRBV4-2,CASSQSGPPDTQYF
TRBJ1-4,TRBV7-8,CASSPWDRGNEKLFF
TRBJ1-2,TRBV19,CASSIRAEHGDGYTF
TRBJ1-2,TRBV12-3/TRBV12-4,CASSLQGYGYTF
TRBJ2-5,TRBV15,CATSRGWETQYF
TRBJ2-1,TRBV7-9,CASSLAGGYNEQFF
TRBJ2-4,TRBV5-4,CASSAGHFKNIQYF
TRBJ2-3,TRBV29-1,CSVEPLAGAGTDTQYF
TRBJ1-1,TRBV27,CASRGQTANTEAFF
TRBJ2-2,TRBV9,CASSLRPGGTHGELFF
TRBJ2-5,TRBV6-5,CASSRSGETQYF
TRBJ1-3,TRBV6-6,CASSNQDRRNTIYF
TRBJ1-4,TRBV5-1,CASSLAGTDDEKLFF
TRBJ1-2,TRBV4-1,CASSHLGTGITYGYTF
TRBJ1-5,TRBV19,CASSTQGKGPNQPQHF
TRBJ2-5,TRBV19,CASSTGAQGTQYF
TRBJ2-3,TRBV5-1,CASSTELAGGPTQYF
TRBJ2-1,TRBV7-2,CASSFGGDEQFF
TRBJ2-7,TRBV5-8,CATQGDSYEQYF
TRBJ2-4,TRBV6-2/TRBV6-3,CASSTPGLAGWGKNIQYF
TRBJ2-1,TRBV5-1,CASKLAGGSNEQFF
TRBJ2-3,TRBV27,CASKEYTGGGDTQYF
TRBJ1-2,TRBV5-1,CASSPGGNYGYTF
TRBJ1-5,TRBV7-8,CASSLRDGPNQPQHF
TRBJ1-2,TRBV19,CASSKGILRGNYGYTF
TRBJ2-3,TRBV5-1,CASSLGTRVTDTQYF
TRBJ1-2,TRBV19,CASTTNRGVNYGYTF
TRBJ2-2,TRBV4-2,CASSRGEGLETGELFF
TRBJ1-3,TRBV10-3,CATKGTGAGNTIYF
TRBJ1-5,TRBV15,CATSRSGRGNQPQHF
TRBJ2-1,TRBV7-9,CASSPKRRSNEQFF
TRBJ1-5,TRBV7-2,CASSLVPQGNQPQHF